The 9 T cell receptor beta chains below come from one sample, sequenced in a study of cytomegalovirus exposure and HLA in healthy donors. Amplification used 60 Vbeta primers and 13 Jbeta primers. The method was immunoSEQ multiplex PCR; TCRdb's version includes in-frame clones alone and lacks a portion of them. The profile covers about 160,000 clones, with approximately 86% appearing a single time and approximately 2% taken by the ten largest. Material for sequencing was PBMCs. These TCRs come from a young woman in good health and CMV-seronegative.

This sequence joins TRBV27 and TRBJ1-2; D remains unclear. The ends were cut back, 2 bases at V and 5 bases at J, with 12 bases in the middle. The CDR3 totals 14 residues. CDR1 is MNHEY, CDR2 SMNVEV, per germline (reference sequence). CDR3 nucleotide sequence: TGTGCCAGCAGTTTAATGTTCGGGTCTTATGGCTACACCTTC. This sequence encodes CASSLMFGSYGYTF.

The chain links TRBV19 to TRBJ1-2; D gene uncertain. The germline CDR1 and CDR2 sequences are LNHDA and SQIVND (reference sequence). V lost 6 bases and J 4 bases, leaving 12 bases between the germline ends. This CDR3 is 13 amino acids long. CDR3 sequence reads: CASSLTSGYGYTF. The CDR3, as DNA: TGTGCCAGTAGCCTGACAAGTGGCTATGGCTACACCTTC.

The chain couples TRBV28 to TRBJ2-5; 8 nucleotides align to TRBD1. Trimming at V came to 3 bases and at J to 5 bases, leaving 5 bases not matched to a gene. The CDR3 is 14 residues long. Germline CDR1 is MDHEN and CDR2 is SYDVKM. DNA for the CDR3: TGTGCCAGCAGTTTCACAGGGGGTGGGGAGACCCAGTACTTC. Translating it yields CASSFTGGGETQYF.

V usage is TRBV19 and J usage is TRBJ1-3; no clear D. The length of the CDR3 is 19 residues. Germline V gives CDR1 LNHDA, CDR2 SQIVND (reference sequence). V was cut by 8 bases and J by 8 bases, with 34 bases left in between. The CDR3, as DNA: TGTGCCAGTCCTTCGCCGCCTTCGACCCCGCCAGCCCTAGGCGACACCATATATTTT. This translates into CASPSPPSTPPALGDTIYF.

The CDR3 coding sequence is TGTGCCAGCTCACCAGGTAGCGGGAGGGCCCCTGGGGAGCAGTTCTTC. Amino acid sequence: CASSPGSGRAPGEQFF. This sequence joins TRBV18 and TRBJ2-1; 11 positions agree with TRBD2. The germline CDR1 and CDR2 sequences are KGHSH and LQKENI. V lost 2 bases, J lost 10 bases, and 10 bases stayed unmatched. This CDR3 region has 16 residues.

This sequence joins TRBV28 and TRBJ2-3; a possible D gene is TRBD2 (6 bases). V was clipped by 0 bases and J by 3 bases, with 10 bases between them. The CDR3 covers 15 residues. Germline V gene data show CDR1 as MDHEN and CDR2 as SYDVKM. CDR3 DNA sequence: TGTGCCAGCAGTTTATGGGAGGGCCGGACAGATACGCAGTATTTT. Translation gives CASSLWEGRTDTQYF.

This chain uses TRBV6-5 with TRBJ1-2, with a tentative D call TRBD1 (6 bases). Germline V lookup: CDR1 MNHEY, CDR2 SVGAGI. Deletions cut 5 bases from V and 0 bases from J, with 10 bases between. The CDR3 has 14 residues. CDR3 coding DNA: TGTGCCAGCAGTACGACAGGCTCTAACTATGGCTACACCTTC. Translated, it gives CASSTTGSNYGYTF.

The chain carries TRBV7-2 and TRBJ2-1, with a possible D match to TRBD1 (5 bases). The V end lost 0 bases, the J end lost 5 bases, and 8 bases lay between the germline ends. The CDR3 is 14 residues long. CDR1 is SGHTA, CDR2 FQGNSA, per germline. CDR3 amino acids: CASSLAGANNEQFF. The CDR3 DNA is TGTGCCAGCAGCTTAGCAGGGGCAAACAATGAGCAGTTCTTC.

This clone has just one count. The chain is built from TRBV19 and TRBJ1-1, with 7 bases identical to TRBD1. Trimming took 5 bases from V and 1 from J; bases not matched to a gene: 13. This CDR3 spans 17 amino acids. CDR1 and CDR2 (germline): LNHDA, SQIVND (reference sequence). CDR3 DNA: TGTGCCAGTAGTGCCCAGGAAAGGGGGCGAGGGAACACTGAAGCTTTCTTT. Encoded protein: CASSAQERGRGNTEAFF. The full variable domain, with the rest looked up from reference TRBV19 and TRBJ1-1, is DGGITQSPKYLFRKEGQNVTLSCEQNLNHDAMYWYRQDPGQGLRLIYYSQIVNDFQKGDIAEGYSVSREKKESFPLTVTSAQKNPTAFYLCASSAQERGRGNTEAFFGQGTRLTVV.